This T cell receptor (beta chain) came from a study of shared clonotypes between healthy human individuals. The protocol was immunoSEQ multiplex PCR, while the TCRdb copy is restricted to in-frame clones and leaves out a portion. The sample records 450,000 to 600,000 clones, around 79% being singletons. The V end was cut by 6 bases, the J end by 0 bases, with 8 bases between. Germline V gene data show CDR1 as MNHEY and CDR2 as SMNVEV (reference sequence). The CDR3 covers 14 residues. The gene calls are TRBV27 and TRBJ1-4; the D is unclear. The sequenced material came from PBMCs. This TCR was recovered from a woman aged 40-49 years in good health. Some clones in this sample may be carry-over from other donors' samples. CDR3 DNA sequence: TGTGCCAGCAGCTCCGTGACAACTAATGAAAAACTGTTTTTT. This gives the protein CASSSVTTNEKLFF.